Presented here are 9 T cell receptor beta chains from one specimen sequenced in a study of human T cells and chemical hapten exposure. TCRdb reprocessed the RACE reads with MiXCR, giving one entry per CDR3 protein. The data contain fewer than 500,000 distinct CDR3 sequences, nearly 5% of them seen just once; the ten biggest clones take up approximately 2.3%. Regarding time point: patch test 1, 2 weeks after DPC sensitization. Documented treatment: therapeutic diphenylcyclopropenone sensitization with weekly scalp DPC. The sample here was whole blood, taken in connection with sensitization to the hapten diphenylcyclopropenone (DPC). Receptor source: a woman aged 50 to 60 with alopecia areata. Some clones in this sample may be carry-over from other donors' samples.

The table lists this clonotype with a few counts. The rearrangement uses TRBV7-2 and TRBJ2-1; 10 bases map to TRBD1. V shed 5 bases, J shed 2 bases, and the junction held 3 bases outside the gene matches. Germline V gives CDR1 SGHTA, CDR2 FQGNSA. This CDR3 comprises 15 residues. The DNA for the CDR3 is TGTGCCAGCAGCCGCGACAGGGGGCCCTACAATGAGCAGTTCTTC. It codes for CASSRDRGPYNEQFF.

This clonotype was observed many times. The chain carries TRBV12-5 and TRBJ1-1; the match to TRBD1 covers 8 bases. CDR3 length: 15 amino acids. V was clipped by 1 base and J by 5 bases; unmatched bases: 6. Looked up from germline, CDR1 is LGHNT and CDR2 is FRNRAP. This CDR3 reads CASGLAPGGWTEAFF. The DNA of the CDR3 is TGTGCTAGTGGTTTGGCCCCAGGGGGCTGGACTGAAGCTTTCTTT.

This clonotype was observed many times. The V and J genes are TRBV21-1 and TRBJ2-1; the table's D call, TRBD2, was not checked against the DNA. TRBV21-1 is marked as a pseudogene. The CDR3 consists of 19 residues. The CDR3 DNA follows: TGTGCCAGCAGCCATTTTTTAAACCGGGAGGGAGGGTCCTACAATGAGCAGTTCTTC. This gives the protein CASSHFLNREGGSYNEQFF.

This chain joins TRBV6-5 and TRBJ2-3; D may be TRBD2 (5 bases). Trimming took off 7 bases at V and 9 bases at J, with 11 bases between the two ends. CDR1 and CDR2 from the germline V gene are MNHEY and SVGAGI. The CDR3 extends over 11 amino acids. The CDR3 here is CASNRGKTQYF. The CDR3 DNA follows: TGTGCCAGCAACAGAGGGAAAACGCAGTATTTT.

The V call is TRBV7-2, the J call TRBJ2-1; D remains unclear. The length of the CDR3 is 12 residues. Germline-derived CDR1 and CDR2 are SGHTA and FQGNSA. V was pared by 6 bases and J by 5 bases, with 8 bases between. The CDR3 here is CASSVVNNEQFF. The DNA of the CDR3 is TGTGCCAGCAGTGTAGTTAACAATGAGCAGTTCTTC. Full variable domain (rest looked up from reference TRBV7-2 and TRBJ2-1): GAGVSQSPSNKVTEKGKDVELRCDPISGHTALYWYRQSLGQGLEFLIYFQGNSAPDKSGLPSDRFSAERTGGSVSTLTIQRTQQEDSAVYLCASSVVNNEQFFGPGTRLTVL.

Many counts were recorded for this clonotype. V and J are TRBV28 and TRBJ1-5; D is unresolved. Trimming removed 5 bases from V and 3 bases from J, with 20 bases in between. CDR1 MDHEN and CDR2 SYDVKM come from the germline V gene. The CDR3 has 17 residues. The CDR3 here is CASSTLFHGLTNQPQHF. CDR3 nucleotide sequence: TGTGCCAGCAGTACTCTCTTCCACGGCCTTACCAATCAGCCCCAGCATTTT.

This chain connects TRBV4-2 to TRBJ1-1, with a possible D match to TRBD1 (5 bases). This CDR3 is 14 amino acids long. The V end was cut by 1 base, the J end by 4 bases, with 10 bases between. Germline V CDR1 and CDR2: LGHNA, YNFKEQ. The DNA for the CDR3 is TGTGCCAGCAGCCAAGTGGAGGGACCCACTGAAGCTTTCTTT. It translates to CASSQVEGPTEAFF.

CDR3 protein: CASSPTAHSSGNTIYF. In DNA, the CDR3 is TGTGCCAGCAGCCCGACAGCTCACTCCTCTGGAAACACCATATATTTT. The V gene is TRBV3-1, the J gene TRBJ1-3, with a possible D match to TRBD1 (5 bases). CDR1 is LGHDT and CDR2 is YNNKEL in the germline V gene (reference sequence). V lost 4 bases and J 0 bases, leaving 13 bases between the germline ends. This CDR3 region has 16 residues.

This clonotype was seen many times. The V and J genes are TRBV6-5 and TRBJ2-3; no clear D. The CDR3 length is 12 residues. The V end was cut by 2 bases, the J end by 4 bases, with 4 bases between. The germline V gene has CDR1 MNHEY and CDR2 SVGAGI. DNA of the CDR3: TGTGCCAGCAGTTACGGTTCAGATACGCAGTATTTT. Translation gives CASSYGSDTQYF.